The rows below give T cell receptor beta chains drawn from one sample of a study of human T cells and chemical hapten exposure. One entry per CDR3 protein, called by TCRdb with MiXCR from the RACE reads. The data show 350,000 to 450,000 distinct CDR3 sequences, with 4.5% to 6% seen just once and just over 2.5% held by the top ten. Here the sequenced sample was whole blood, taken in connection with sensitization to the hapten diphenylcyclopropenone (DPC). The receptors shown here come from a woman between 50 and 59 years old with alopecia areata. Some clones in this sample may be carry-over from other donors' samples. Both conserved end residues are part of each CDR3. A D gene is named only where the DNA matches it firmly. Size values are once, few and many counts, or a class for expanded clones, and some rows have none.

cdr3_nt: TGTGCCAGCAGTTACTCCTTGGACAGCTACACTGAAGCTTTCTTT
cdr3_aa: CASSYSLDSYTEAFF
v_call: TRBV6-5
j_call: TRBJ1-1
clone_size: NA
d_call: NA

cdr3_nt: TGTGCCAGTAGTACCCATTTAGGGTCGACCACTGAAGCTTTCTTT
cdr3_aa: CASSTHLGSTTEAFF
v_call: TRBV19
j_call: TRBJ1-1
clone_size: few
d_call: NA

cdr3_nt: TGTGCCAGCAGTTTTGATGTCGGGGCGCGCACCGGGGAGCTGTTTTTT
cdr3_aa: CASSFDVGARTGELFF
v_call: TRBV27
j_call: TRBJ2-2
clone_size: few
d_call: NA

cdr3_nt: TGTGCCAGCAGTACAGGGTCGGACACTGAAGCTTTCTTT
cdr3_aa: CASSTGSDTEAFF
v_call: TRBV2
j_call: TRBJ1-1
clone_size: many
d_call: NA

cdr3_nt: TGTGCCAGCAGTCCTAGACAGAGGGTGTCCTATGGCTACACCTTC
cdr3_aa: CASSPRQRVSYGYTF
v_call: TRBV12-3/TRBV12-4
j_call: TRBJ1-2
clone_size: few
d_call: NA

cdr3_nt: TGTGCCAGTCAGTCAGGGGGCTTCTATGGCTACACCTTC
cdr3_aa: CASQSGGFYGYTF
v_call: TRBV12-3/TRBV12-4
j_call: TRBJ1-2
clone_size: many
d_call: TRBD1

cdr3_nt: TGTGCCAGCAGCCCGGAGGCCGGACTGGGGCAGTACTTC
cdr3_aa: CASSPEAGLGQYF
v_call: TRBV7-9
j_call: TRBJ2-7
clone_size: many
d_call: NA

cdr3_nt: TGCAGCGTACAGGGGGTCCATGGGGAGCTGTTTTTT
cdr3_aa: CSVQGVHGELFF
v_call: TRBV29-1
j_call: TRBJ2-2
clone_size: many
d_call: TRBD1

cdr3_nt: TGCAGTGCTCCCGGACAGGGGGCTAATCAGCCCCAGCATTTT
cdr3_aa: CSAPGQGANQPQHF
v_call: TRBV20-1
j_call: TRBJ1-5
clone_size: many
d_call: TRBD1

cdr3_nt: TGTGCCAGCAGTCATGGGGACGAGCAGTACTTC
cdr3_aa: CASSHGDEQYF
v_call: TRBV27
j_call: TRBJ2-7
clone_size: many
d_call: NA

cdr3_nt: TGTGCCAGCAGTCCCGTCGAGGGGCAAGAGACCCAGTACTTC
cdr3_aa: CASSPVEGQETQYF
v_call: TRBV27
j_call: TRBJ2-5
clone_size: many
d_call: NA

cdr3_nt: TGCAGCGAAGCCAGGACTAGCAATGAGCAGTTCTTC
cdr3_aa: CSEARTSNEQFF
v_call: TRBV29-1
j_call: TRBJ2-1
clone_size: many
d_call: TRBD2

cdr3_nt: TGTGCCAGCAGCCCGAGCGGGAGTTCCGAGCAGTACTTC
cdr3_aa: CASSPSGSSEQYF
v_call: TRBV7-2
j_call: TRBJ2-7
clone_size: NA
d_call: TRBD2

cdr3_nt: TGCAGTGCTATCCCCTATAGCGGGACAGACAATGAGCAGTTCTTC
cdr3_aa: CSAIPYSGTDNEQFF
v_call: TRBV20-1
j_call: TRBJ2-1
clone_size: few
d_call: NA

cdr3_nt: TGCAGTGCTAGAGCTGACAGGGGGCGGGAGAGCAATCAGCCCCAGCATTTT
cdr3_aa: CSARADRGRESNQPQHF
v_call: TRBV20-1
j_call: TRBJ1-5
clone_size: NA
d_call: TRBD1

cdr3_nt: TGTGCCAGCAGCTTAGCCCCTGGGGTACAAGAGAACCAGTACTTC
cdr3_aa: CASSLAPGVQENQYF
v_call: TRBV7-7
j_call: TRBJ2-5
clone_size: NA
d_call: NA

cdr3_nt: TGCGCCAGCAGCTTGGAGGAGACTTATCAGGGGAATTCACCCCTCCACTTT
cdr3_aa: CASSLEETYQGNSPLHF
v_call: TRBV5-1
j_call: TRBJ1-6
clone_size: few
d_call: NA

cdr3_nt: TGTGCCAGCCGCAGGGGGCAGGGCTCTGAAAAACTGTTTTTT
cdr3_aa: CASRRGQGSEKLFF
v_call: TRBV7-8
j_call: TRBJ1-4
clone_size: NA
d_call: TRBD1

cdr3_nt: TGTGCCAGCAGCTTGGTGAGGGCCGGGACCGGGGAGCTGTTTTTT
cdr3_aa: CASSLVRAGTGELFF
v_call: TRBV7-3
j_call: TRBJ2-2
clone_size: many
d_call: NA

cdr3_nt: TGTGCCAGCAGCTTAGGCCTCCTAGCTGCAGATACGCAGTATTTT
cdr3_aa: CASSLGLLAADTQYF
v_call: TRBV13
j_call: TRBJ2-3
clone_size: few
d_call: NA

cdr3_nt: TGTGCCACCAGTGACATAGCGGGAGGGTCGACAGATACGCAGTATTTT
cdr3_aa: CATSDIAGGSTDTQYF
v_call: TRBV24-1
j_call: TRBJ2-3
clone_size: many
d_call: TRBD2

cdr3_nt: TGCAGTGCTAGAGATTCACAGAAGTCTGGAAACACCATATATTTT
cdr3_aa: CSARDSQKSGNTIYF
v_call: TRBV20-1
j_call: TRBJ1-3
clone_size: few
d_call: NA

cdr3_nt: TGTGCCAGCTCACCAGGCAGGGGGACGAACACCGGGGAGCTGTTTTTT
cdr3_aa: CASSPGRGTNTGELFF
v_call: TRBV18
j_call: TRBJ2-2
clone_size: many
d_call: TRBD1

cdr3_nt: TGTGCCAGCAGCTTTTTCGGGGGGGCGGACACTGAAGCTTTCTTT
cdr3_aa: CASSFFGGADTEAFF
v_call: TRBV6-6
j_call: TRBJ1-1
clone_size: few
d_call: NA

cdr3_nt: TGTGCCAGCAGCGTTACGGGGGAGCTTGTAGGTGAGACCCAGTACTTC
cdr3_aa: CASSVTGELVGETQYF
v_call: TRBV9
j_call: TRBJ2-5
clone_size: NA
d_call: NA

cdr3_nt: TGTGCCACCAGCACCGGGACTAGTTTAAACGAGCAGTACTTC
cdr3_aa: CATSTGTSLNEQYF
v_call: TRBV15
j_call: TRBJ2-7
clone_size: many
d_call: TRBD2

cdr3_nt: TGTGCCAGCAGCGGCCGGACAGGGAGTTCAGAGACCCAGTACTTC
cdr3_aa: CASSGRTGSSETQYF
v_call: TRBV7-2
j_call: TRBJ2-5
clone_size: NA
d_call: TRBD1

cdr3_nt: TGCGCCAGCAGCGGACTAGCGGGTCGCGAGCAGTACTTC
cdr3_aa: CASSGLAGREQYF
v_call: TRBV5-1
j_call: TRBJ2-7
clone_size: many
d_call: TRBD2

cdr3_nt: TGTGCCAGCAGCATAAGGCTAGCGGGTCCCCAAAACATTCAGTACTTC
cdr3_aa: CASSIRLAGPQNIQYF
v_call: TRBV6-1
j_call: TRBJ2-4
clone_size: many
d_call: TRBD2

cdr3_nt: TGTGCCAGCAGTTCCTCTCTTAAGACCCAGTACTTC
cdr3_aa: CASSSSLKTQYF
v_call: TRBV6-5
j_call: TRBJ2-5
clone_size: NA
d_call: NA

cdr3_nt: TGTGCCAGCAGCTTGACTAGTGGCCATTCAGAGACCCAGTACTTC
cdr3_aa: CASSLTSGHSETQYF
v_call: TRBV7-2
j_call: TRBJ2-5
clone_size: many
d_call: NA

cdr3_nt: TGTGCCAGCAGCTTCGGCGGGGCTTCGGGCGGAGAGACCCAGTACTTC
cdr3_aa: CASSFGGASGGETQYF
v_call: TRBV7-3
j_call: TRBJ2-5
clone_size: few
d_call: NA

cdr3_nt: TGTGCCAGCAGCCGAGGACTACCGGGAGTTTATCAGTTCTTC
cdr3_aa: CASSRGLPGVYQFF
v_call: TRBV11-2
j_call: TRBJ2-1
clone_size: many
d_call: NA

cdr3_nt: TGCGCCAGCAGCTTGGCCGGGGCTGAGAGATCGTATTTT
cdr3_aa: CASSLAGAERSYF
v_call: TRBV5-1
j_call: TRBJ2-3
clone_size: many
d_call: NA

cdr3_nt: TGTGCCAGCCTCCCCTCCGGAGGACTACGGGAGACCCAGTACTTC
cdr3_aa: CASLPSGGLRETQYF
v_call: TRBV25-1
j_call: TRBJ2-5
clone_size: many
d_call: NA

cdr3_nt: TGTGCCAGCAGCCAAGCCAGGTCCTACAATGAGCAGTTCTTC
cdr3_aa: CASSQARSYNEQFF
v_call: TRBV3-1
j_call: TRBJ2-1
clone_size: NA
d_call: NA

cdr3_nt: TGCAGCGTTGAAGGTCCGGGACAGGGGGCTCATGGCTACACCTTC
cdr3_aa: CSVEGPGQGAHGYTF
v_call: TRBV29-1
j_call: TRBJ1-2
clone_size: NA
d_call: TRBD1

cdr3_nt: TGTGCCAGCAGTATGACGGGTAGCAATCAGCCCCAGCATTTT
cdr3_aa: CASSMTGSNQPQHF
v_call: TRBV5-5
j_call: TRBJ1-5
clone_size: many
d_call: NA

cdr3_nt: TGTGCCAGCATCCGGACCCCTCCGGGGGAAAAACTGTTTTTT
cdr3_aa: CASIRTPPGEKLFF
v_call: TRBV2
j_call: TRBJ1-4
clone_size: few
d_call: NA

cdr3_nt: TGCAGCGTCCGGACACGAGGGGGAGAAAAACTGTTTTTT
cdr3_aa: CSVRTRGGEKLFF
v_call: TRBV29-1
j_call: TRBJ1-4
clone_size: few
d_call: NA

cdr3_nt: TGTGCCAGCAGTTCGCAAGGGACAGGGGACGGCTACACCTTC
cdr3_aa: CASSSQGTGDGYTF
v_call: TRBV28
j_call: TRBJ1-2
clone_size: few
d_call: TRBD1

cdr3_nt: TGCAGCGCACTAGCGGGGTCCTACGAGCAGTACTTC
cdr3_aa: CSALAGSYEQYF
v_call: TRBV29-1
j_call: TRBJ2-7
clone_size: many
d_call: TRBD2

cdr3_nt: TGTGCCAGCAGTGGACGGACCAACTATGGCTACACCTTC
cdr3_aa: CASSGRTNYGYTF
v_call: TRBV2
j_call: TRBJ1-2
clone_size: NA
d_call: NA

cdr3_nt: TGTGCCAGCAGCTCTCAGGGGGCAGAGACCCAGTACTTC
cdr3_aa: CASSSQGAETQYF
v_call: TRBV7-9
j_call: TRBJ2-5
clone_size: NA
d_call: TRBD1

cdr3_nt: TGTGCCAGCAGCTTAGGCACAGCCTATAGCACAGATACGCAGTATTTT
cdr3_aa: CASSLGTAYSTDTQYF
v_call: TRBV7-9
j_call: TRBJ2-3
clone_size: many
d_call: NA

cdr3_nt: TGTGCCAGCAGTTTATGGGCTGAGGGGGTGAGGGACACTGAAGCTTTCTTT
cdr3_aa: CASSLWAEGVRDTEAFF
v_call: TRBV27
j_call: TRBJ1-1
clone_size: many
d_call: NA

cdr3_nt: TGTGCCATCAGTGAGGGGGAGGGGTACGTAGCCAAAAACATTCAGTACTTC
cdr3_aa: CAISEGEGYVAKNIQYF
v_call: TRBV10-3
j_call: TRBJ2-4
clone_size: many
d_call: TRBD2

cdr3_nt: TGTGCCAGCAGCACACAGGGGTCTAACACAGATACGCAGTATTTT
cdr3_aa: CASSTQGSNTDTQYF
v_call: TRBV12-3/TRBV12-4
j_call: TRBJ2-3
clone_size: NA
d_call: TRBD1

cdr3_nt: TGTGCCAGCAGCTTAAAGGGACCTGTTACCGGGGAGCTGTTTTTT
cdr3_aa: CASSLKGPVTGELFF
v_call: TRBV7-9
j_call: TRBJ2-2
clone_size: many
d_call: NA